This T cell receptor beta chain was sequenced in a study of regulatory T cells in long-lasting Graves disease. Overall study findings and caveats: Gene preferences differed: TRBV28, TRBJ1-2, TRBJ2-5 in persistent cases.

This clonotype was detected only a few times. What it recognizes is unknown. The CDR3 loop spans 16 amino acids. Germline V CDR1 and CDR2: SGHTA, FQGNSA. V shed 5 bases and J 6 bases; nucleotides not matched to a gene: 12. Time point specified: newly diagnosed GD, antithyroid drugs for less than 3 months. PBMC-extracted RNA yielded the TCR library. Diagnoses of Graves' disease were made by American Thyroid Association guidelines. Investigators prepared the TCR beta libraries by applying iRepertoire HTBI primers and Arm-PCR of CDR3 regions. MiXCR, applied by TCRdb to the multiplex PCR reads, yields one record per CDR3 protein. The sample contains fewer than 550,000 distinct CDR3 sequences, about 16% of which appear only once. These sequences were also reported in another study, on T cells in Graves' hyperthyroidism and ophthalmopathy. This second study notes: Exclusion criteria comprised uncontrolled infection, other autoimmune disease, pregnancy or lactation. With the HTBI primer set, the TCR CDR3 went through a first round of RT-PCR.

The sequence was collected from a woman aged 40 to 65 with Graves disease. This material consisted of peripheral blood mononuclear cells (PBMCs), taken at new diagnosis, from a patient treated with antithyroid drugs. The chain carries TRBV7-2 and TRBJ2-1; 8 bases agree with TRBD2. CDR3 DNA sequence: TGTGCCAGCAGCCTTACCTCCGGGACTAGGGGCAATGAGCAGTTCTTC. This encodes CASSLTSGTRGNEQFF.